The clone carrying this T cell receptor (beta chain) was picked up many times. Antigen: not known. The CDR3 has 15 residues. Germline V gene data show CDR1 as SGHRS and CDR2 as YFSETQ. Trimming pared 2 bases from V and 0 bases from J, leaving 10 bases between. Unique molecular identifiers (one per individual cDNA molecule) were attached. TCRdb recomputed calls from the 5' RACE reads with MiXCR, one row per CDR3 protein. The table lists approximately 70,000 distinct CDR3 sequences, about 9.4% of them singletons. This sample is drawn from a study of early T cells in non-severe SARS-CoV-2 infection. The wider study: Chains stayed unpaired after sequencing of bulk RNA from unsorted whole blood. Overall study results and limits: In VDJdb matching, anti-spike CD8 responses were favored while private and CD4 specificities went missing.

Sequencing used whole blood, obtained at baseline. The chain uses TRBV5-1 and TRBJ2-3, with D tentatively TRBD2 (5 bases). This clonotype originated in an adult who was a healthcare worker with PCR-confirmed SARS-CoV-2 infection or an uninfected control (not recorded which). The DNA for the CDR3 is TGCGCCAGCAGCTTCCTAGCAGCTAGCACAGATACGCAGTATTTT. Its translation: CASSFLAASTDTQYF. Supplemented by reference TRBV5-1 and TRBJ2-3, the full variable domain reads KAGVTQTPRYLIKTRGQQVTLSCSPISGHRSVSWYQQTPGQGLQFLFEYFSETQRNKGNFPGRFSGRQFSNSRSEMNVSTLELGDSALYLCASSFLAASTDTQYFGPGTRLTVL.